Listed below are T cell receptor beta chains from one sample, sequenced in a study of CD8 T cells in ankylosing spondylitis. TCRdb re-analysed the 5' RACE reads in MiXCR, keeping a single row per CDR3 protein. The table includes some 130,000 distinct CDR3 sequences, around 7.9% detected once. The sequenced sample was blood, either unsorted or a sorted T cell fraction (not recorded which). Receptors originate from a female donor with ankylosing spondylitis or in good health (not recorded which). Both conserved end residues are part of each CDR3. A D gene is named only where the DNA matches it firmly. Only part of the rows carry a size: once, few, many, or a class if the clone is expanded.

CDR3 DNA	CDR3 protein	clone size	V gene	J gene	D gene
TGCAGTGCTAGAGACCCGGACTCGAAGACCCAGTACTTC	CSARDPDSKTQYF	many	TRBV20-1	TRBJ2-5	NA
TGTGCCAGCAGTCTCGGGGGACTAGCGTTAAACACCGGGGAGCTGTTTTTT	CASSLGGLALNTGELFF	many	TRBV12-3/TRBV12-4	TRBJ2-2	TRBD2
TGCGCCAGCAGCGCTTCCCCGGCCTCGTATGGCTACACCTTC	CASSASPASYGYTF	NA	TRBV5-1	TRBJ1-2	NA
TGCAGCGCTGCGACTAGCGGGGCGAACGAGCAGTACTTC	CSAATSGANEQYF	many	TRBV29-1	TRBJ2-7	TRBD2
TGTGCCAGCAGCTTAGCTGTGAGTCAGCCCCAGCATTTT	CASSLAVSQPQHF	many	TRBV7-9	TRBJ1-5	NA
TGTGCCAGCGCCACATTAATAAGTGAAGCTTTCTTT	CASATLISEAFF	NA	TRBV7-9	TRBJ1-1	NA
TGCGCCAGCAGCTTGAACACCAACCCGCCTGCAACTAATGAAAAACTGTTTTTT	CASSLNTNPPATNEKLFF	many	TRBV5-1	TRBJ1-4	NA
TGTGCCAGCAGCTTAGGAGGGACAGGGTCCCACGAGCAGTACTTC	CASSLGGTGSHEQYF	many	TRBV7-9	TRBJ2-7	TRBD1
TGCGCCAGCAGCTTCGGGCAAAACGATGGCTACACCTTC	CASSFGQNDGYTF	few	TRBV5-1	TRBJ1-2	NA
TGTGCCAGCAGTGGGTTTCTGAGACCGACGACTAATGAAAAACTGTTTTTT	CASSGFLRPTTNEKLFF	many	TRBV28	TRBJ1-4	NA
TGTGCCAGCAGCTTGGAGTCAACGCCCTACAATGAGCAGTTCTTC	CASSLESTPYNEQFF	many	TRBV5-5	TRBJ2-1	NA
TGTGCCTGGAGGACCGCAGGAGGACCTGAAGCTTTCTTT	CAWRTAGGPEAFF	few	TRBV30	TRBJ1-1	NA
TGCGCCAGCAGCTTGGCCAGCTTTACTCGGCACCTTTACACTGAAGCTTTCTTT	CASSLASFTRHLYTEAFF	many	TRBV5-1	TRBJ1-1	NA
TGCAGTGCTGCCTCCGGGACTGTAACAGATACGCAGTATTTT	CSAASGTVTDTQYF	many	TRBV20-1	TRBJ2-3	NA